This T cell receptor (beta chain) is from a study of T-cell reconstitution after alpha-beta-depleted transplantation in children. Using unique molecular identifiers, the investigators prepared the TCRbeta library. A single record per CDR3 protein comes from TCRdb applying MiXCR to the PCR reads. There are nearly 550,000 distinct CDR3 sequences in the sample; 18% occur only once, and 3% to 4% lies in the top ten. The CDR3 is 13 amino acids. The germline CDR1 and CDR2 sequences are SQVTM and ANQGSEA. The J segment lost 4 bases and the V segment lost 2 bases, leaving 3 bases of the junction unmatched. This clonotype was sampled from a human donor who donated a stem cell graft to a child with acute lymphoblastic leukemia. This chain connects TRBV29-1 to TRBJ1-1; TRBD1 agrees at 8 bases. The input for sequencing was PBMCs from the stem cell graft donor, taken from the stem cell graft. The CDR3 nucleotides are TGCAGCGTTGAACATACAGGGGGCACTGAAGCTTTCTTT. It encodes CSVEHTGGTEAFF.